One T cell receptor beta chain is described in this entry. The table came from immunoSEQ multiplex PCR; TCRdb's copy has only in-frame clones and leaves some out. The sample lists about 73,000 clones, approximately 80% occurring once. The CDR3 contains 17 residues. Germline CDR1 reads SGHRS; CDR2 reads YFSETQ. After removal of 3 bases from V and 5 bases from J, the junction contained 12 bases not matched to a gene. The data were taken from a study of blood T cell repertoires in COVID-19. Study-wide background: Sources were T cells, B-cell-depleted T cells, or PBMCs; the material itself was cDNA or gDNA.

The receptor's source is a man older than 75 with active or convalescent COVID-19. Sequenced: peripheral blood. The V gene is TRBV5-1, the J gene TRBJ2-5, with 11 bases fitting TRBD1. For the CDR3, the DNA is TGCGCCAGCAGCTCCCCCCGGACAGGGGGCAAGGCGGAGACCCAGTACTTC. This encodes CASSSPRTGGKAETQYF.